This T cell receptor (beta chain) derives from a study of blood T cell repertoires in COVID-19. On the study more broadly: Italy, Spain and the United States were the sources of the convalescent and acute COVID-19 samples. The cDNA or gDNA used as material had been derived from T cells, B-cell-depleted T cells, or PBMCs.

Across fewer than 25 US areas, participants ranged in age from about 18 to 100 years. Only in-frame clones appear in the TCRdb table, and some are missing; sequencing was by immunoSEQ multiplex PCR. The sample has roughly 450,000 clones, less than 95% seen once; the top ten hold 0.6%. Between the trimmed V and J ends, which lost 3 bases and 6 bases, there was a span of 11 bases. Germline CDR1 reads LNHDA; CDR2 reads SQIVND (reference sequence). The CDR3 runs 13 residues. The sequence was obtained from a man between 18 and 35 years old who had recovered from COVID-19. The chain uses TRBV19 and TRBJ1-2; D is unresolved. The sample consisted of PBMCs or T cells enriched from blood (not recorded which). CDR3 nucleotides: TGTGCCAGTAGTATCGAGAGGGTGGATGGCTACACCTTC. This sequence encodes CASSIERVDGYTF. The whole variable domain, remainder taken from reference TRBV19 and TRBJ1-2, is DGGITQSPKYLFRKEGQNVTLSCEQNLNHDAMYWYRQDPGQGLRLIYYSQIVNDFQKGDIAEGYSVSREKKESFPLTVTSAQKNPTAFYLCASSIERVDGYTFGSGTRLTVV.